This record looks at one T cell receptor beta chain sequence and its context. This clone was detected only a few times. Its antigen remains unidentified. Nothing much larger sits one base from this clone, and base qualities are not available. This specimen belongs to a study of beta chain features in type 1 diabetes (dated by TCRdb to between 2018 and 2020). General notes on the study: Patients and healthy donors did not differ in mean age, gender distribution, total cell number or subset yield. A total of 90 million to 120 million sorted cells were examined across all samples, and a strong correlation was observed between cell number per subset and RNA yield. In the study, TCRB repertoires of sorted circulating CD4+ T cell subsets from recently diagnosed type 1 diabetes patients were compared with those of matched healthy donors. Naive and central memory subsets were obtained from all 30 or so donors, but regulatory and stem cell-like memory subsets were isolated from only 8 patients and roughly 8 healthy donors.

The CDR3 measures 12 amino acids from cysteine to phenylalanine. Only the CDR3 region is kept as DNA, spanning 36 bases read in frame from base 1. Between the V and J ends, shortened by 5 bases and 6 bases respectively, the junction contains 11 bases. The germline V gene (reference sequence) specifies SGHAT as CDR1 and FQDESV as CDR2. All of the isolated RNA was reverse transcribed with the High Capacity cDNA Reverse Transcription Kit, so expressed TCRB transcripts were sequenced. Naive, central memory and regulatory T cell samples underwent deep immunoSEQ sequencing, averaging about 3.3 million total reads per sample. Sorted cells were lysed in RLT buffer, and RNA was extracted using DNase-treated RNeasy Micro or Mini kits according to cell number. To prevent cross-contamination, every cell subset was processed on its own, while patient and healthy donor samples were processed together. TCRB sequences were amplified from cDNA with the immunoSEQ multiplex PCR, producing 87-bp fragments spanning the CDR3 region. Sequencing of the amplicons was performed on the Illumina HiSeq platform. The source study handled its data this way. Synthetic template baselines were used to correct PCR bias computationally, reads within Hamming distance 2 were collapsed together, and singletons that could not be merged were discarded. By aligning reads against IMGT, V, D and J genes, CDR3 length, and insertions or deletions at six rearrangement sites were assigned. Within each subset, clonotype counts were normalized to the number of sorted cells before true diversity and Gini coefficients were calculated with the tcR R package. Repertoire sharing was quantified using the overlap coefficient calculated on TCRB nucleotide sequences. What TCRdb holds here is the immuneACCESS table cut down to in-frame rearrangements. Part of the clones is not present; checked against another copy, under half of the missing clones reflect an unresolved V gene, and the others are unexplained. The DNA was the basis for D and trimming; V, J and clone size are from that table. A total of roughly 180,000 clones appear in this sample, 10% to 15% of them only once. The leading ten clones occupy approximately 0.62% of the sample.

On the study overall, not on this receptor specifically: Naive, central memory and regulatory TCRB repertoires appeared more similar among patients than among healthy donors. Shorter templates might be favored by PCR, yet because patient and control samples were amplified and corrected together, any such skew would affect both groups equally. Because cDNA was sequenced instead of genomic DNA, activated cells with high expression could be over-represented, although the groups did not differ in activation or CD3 levels. Fewer insertions and more nucleotide deletions at VDJ recombination sites were observed in patients with type 1 diabetes, implying thymic rearrangement abnormalities. A moderate but significant shortening of TCRB CDR3 length was observed in type 1 diabetes patients in all four CD4+ subsets. Because the HLA sub-analyses included only small numbers of individuals, any influence of HLA type on TCRB rearrangement was left unresolved.

Each donor gave one peripheral blood draw, averaging approximately 110 mL, which was collected into heparinised tubes. A BD FACSAria II and a panel including CD45RO, CCR7, CD25, CD127, CD95 and CD27 were used to sort naive, central memory, regulatory and stem cell-like memory CD4+ T cells. Every sorted population had a purity above 98%. PBMCs were isolated right away by Lymphoprep density gradient centrifugation and were stained directly, without culture. Samples were stained and sorted in pairs, with one healthy donor and one patient per experiment, so that batch effects were minimized. The sequencing sample was made of central memory CD4+ T cells from blood. The V and J segments used are TRBV11-1 and TRBJ2-7, with a weak D call of TRBD2 (5 bases match). The clonotype was recovered from a woman under 30 in good health. The CDR3 region has the sequence CASSREEVEQYF. The DNA sequence follows: TGTGCCAGCAGCCGCGAGGAGGTCGAGCAGTACTTC.